This T cell receptor beta chain was identified during a study of T cells in Graves' hyperthyroidism and ophthalmopathy. About the study: Sampling of peripheral blood happened at initial diagnosis, prior to any treatment. Study-level findings and limits: It was a median around 6 months before onset that the model predicted ophthalmopathy. Peripheral blood also featured most of the thyroid clonotypes expanded above 0.001.

Fresh peripheral blood, 10 ml, yielded the PBMCs. This CDR3 has 15 residues. CDR1 SNHLY and CDR2 FYNNEI come from the germline V gene. V was clipped by 6 bases and J by 5 bases, with 19 bases between them. The source material, RNA transcripts, was used to amplify TCR beta CDR3 regions. TCR CDR3 underwent first-round RT-PCR with the HTBI primer set. TCRdb ran MiXCR on the multiplex PCR reads and lists one entry per CDR3 protein. The table includes about 460,000 distinct CDR3 sequences, approximately 23% detected once. This clonotype showed up many times. Its matching antigen is unknown. The rearrangement joins TRBV2 to TRBJ2-5, with D possibly called TRBD1 or TRBD2 (7 bases each). Sequencing input: blood. The sequence was obtained from a woman aged 70-85 years with Graves' ophthalmopathy. This CDR3 reads CASSSSGGAWETQYF. CDR3 DNA sequence: TGTGCCAGCAGCTCCTCAGGGGGGGCCTGGGAGACCCAGTACTTC.